The sequence of this T cell receptor beta chain was determined in a study of T cell responses to AZD1222 COVID-19 vaccine. Study-wide points: Reports say nearly half of spike-specific TCRs go after unmutated variant regions.

There are 13 residues in the CDR3. Germline V gene data show CDR1 as LGHNA and CDR2 as YSLEER. V lost 4 bases and J 5 bases, leaving 12 bases between the germline ends. In regard to this clone: The target antigen is unknown.

The assay was immunoSEQ multiplex PCR, and TCRdb's table has in-frame clones only and misses some. Among roughly 120,000 clones listed, about 92% were seen once. The source material was peripheral blood, sampled on day 0 of AZD1222 vaccination. The receptor comes from an adult in good health. The J gene is TRBJ2-7, the V gene TRBV4-3; the D is unclear. CDR3 in DNA: TGCGCCAGCAGCCCCGGGCCCTTCCACGAGCAGTACTTC. It is translated as CASSPGPFHEQYF.